Listed below are T cell receptor beta chains from one sample, sequenced in a study of T cell repertoires in cytomegalovirus infection. TCRdb ran MiXCR on the reads and lists one entry per CDR3 protein. The sample has under 850,000 distinct CDR3 sequences, roughly 35% seen once. The sequencing input was PBMCs. Receptor source: a human donor in good health (CMV status not recorded). Some clones in this sample may be carry-over from other donors' samples. Each CDR3 is given with its conserved first and last residue. Fields, in order: clone size, V gene, CDR3 length, CDR3 protein. Not all rows give a size; the values are once, few, many and, for expanded clones, a class.

>NA|TRBV6-2/TRBV6-3|14
CASVPWTGYYEQYF
>NA|TRBV19|12
CATREGGAEAFF
>few|TRBV24-1|16
CATSEVDRGAYNEQFF
>NA|TRBV5-1|14
CASSLVPGSGEQYF
>NA|TRBV4-1|16
CARSQIPGQGENTKYF
>few|TRBV5-4|15
CASSFGGLSNSPLHF
>NA|TRBV4-1|13
CASSWGLNEKLFF
>many|TRBV7-8|15
CASTPGRGPNQPQHF
>NA|TRBV29-1|12
CSVEFSTGGMFF
>NA|TRBV2|14
CASLVGGNQETQYF
>NA|TRBV7-6|16
CASSPPGTSGINEQFF
>NA|TRBV6-1|14
CASIWGRDTYEQYF
>NA|TRBV24-1|16
CATSASWTTSTDTQYF
>NA|TRBV6-6|14
CASTWGKGNLGYTF
>NA|TRBV10-3|13
CAPVGTGGTVAFF
>many|TRBV12-3/TRBV12-4|17
CASSPRDRSSGANVLTF
>NA|TRBV10-3|15
CAISPGAEKYNEQFF
>NA|TRBV7-9|17
CASSLGREGEGNQPQHF
>NA|TRBV7-7|17
CASSSILAGRSYNEQFF
>NA|TRBV3-1|13
CASSVQGSQPQHF
>few|TRBV3-1|15
CASSPGRGSGNTIYF
>NA|TRBV7-2|13
CASSFPGQVEQYF
>NA|TRBV5-4|17
CASSLGLGNNAGNTIYF
>many|TRBV7-8|15
CASSRESSYNSPLHF
>NA|TRBV20-1|13
CSARGVGNQPQHF
>NA|TRBV5-4|14
CASSFETSAYEQYF
>NA|TRBV7-9|14
CASSPMEGVYEQYF